This is a list of T cell receptor beta chains from one sample in a study of OX40 agonist ivuxolimab in advanced cancers. Profiling relied on immunoSEQ multiplex PCR, and the TCRdb table lists in-frame clones only, not all of them. The repertoire holds just over 40,000 clones, approximately 87% seen once, with 3% to 4.5% in the top ten. The sample here was CD4+ or CD8+ T cells sorted from blood, taken in a trial of the OX40 agonist ivuxolimab. The receptors originated from an adult with an advanced solid tumor such as melanoma, head and neck, liver or kidney cancer. The CDR3 runs from the conserved cysteine through the conserved F or W. A D gene is named only where the DNA matches it firmly. Rows give clone size only sometimes, using once, few, many, or a class for an expanded clone.

TRBD1,TRBJ2-1,TRBV9,-,TGTGCCAGCAGCGTAGTTGGGACAGGGAACAATGAGCAGTTCTTC,CASSVVGTGNNEQFF
-,TRBJ2-5,TRBV20-1,-,TGCAGTGCGGCGGAGGAGACCCAGTACTTC,CSAAEETQYF
-,TRBJ2-1,TRBV11-2,-,TGTGCCAGCAGCTTAGGGCTGGGCAACAATGAGCAGTTCTTC,CASSLGLGNNEQFF
-,TRBJ1-2,TRBV6-5,-,TGTGCCAGCAGTTACTTGGCTTACTATGGCTACACCTTC,CASSYLAYYGYTF
-,TRBJ2-5,TRBV5-8,-,TGTGCCAGCAAAGCCAGGGTGGAGGGGGCCCGAGCGTACTTC,CASKARVEGARAYF
TRBD2,TRBJ2-2,TRBV29-1,-,TGCAGCGTTGGAAGGACTAGCGTGACCGGGGAGCTGTTTTTT,CSVGRTSVTGELFF
-,TRBJ1-1,TRBV5-5,-,TGTGCCAGCAGCCCCTCGGGGAGTGGTTACACTGAAGCTTTCTTT,CASSPSGSGYTEAFF
TRBD1,TRBJ2-7,TRBV18,-,TGTGCCAGCTCACCCCAAGGACAGGGAACCTACGAGCAGTACTTC,CASSPQGQGTYEQYF
-,TRBJ1-5,TRBV14,-,TGTGCCAGCAGCCAGGGGGGGGCTGGCAATCAGCCCCAGCATTTT,CASSQGGAGNQPQHF
-,TRBJ1-3,TRBV28,-,TGTGCCAGCAGTTTCGGAGGGTACGGAAACACCATATATTTT,CASSFGGYGNTIYF
-,TRBJ1-5,TRBV19,-,TGTGCCAGTGCCCGTGGGGGACAATATAGCAATCAGCCCCAGCATTTT,CASARGGQYSNQPQHF
TRBD1,TRBJ1-3,TRBV18,once,TGTGCCAGCTCAGTCCCAGGGGGCGAAAGCTCTGGAAACACCATATATTTT,CASSVPGGESSGNTIYF
-,TRBJ1-5,TRBV6-1,-,TGTGCCAGCAGCCTGAGGTCCGGAAGGCCCCAGCATTTT,CASSLRSGRPQHF
TRBD1,TRBJ1-5,TRBV10-2,few,TGCGCCAGCACGGACAGGGTCAATCAGCCCCAGCATTTT,CASTDRVNQPQHF
TRBD2,TRBJ2-1,TRBV11-3,-,TGTGCCAGCAGCTCTTGGACTAGCGGGAGGAATGAGCAGTTCTTC,CASSSWTSGRNEQFF
TRBD1,TRBJ1-5,TRBV30,-,TGTGCCTGGAGTGTACCGGGACAGAGGAATCAGCCCCAGCATTTT,CAWSVPGQRNQPQHF
-,TRBJ2-1,TRBV30,-,TGTGCTAGGGGGAAGTATCATGAGCAGTTCTTC,CARGKYHEQFF
-,TRBJ1-3,TRBV9,-,TGTGCCAGCAGCGTAGCCGGAACTGGAAACACCACATATTTT,CASSVAGTGNTTYF
-,TRBJ2-1,TRBV7-9,-,TGTGCCAGCAGCTTAGCTTTAACAGGGTCCTTAGGGTTCTTC,CASSLALTGSLGFF
-,TRBJ1-4,TRBV7-9,-,TGTGCCAGCAGCTTAGGGTCAGGTCCTAATGAAAAACTGTTTTTT,CASSLGSGPNEKLFF
-,TRBJ2-7,TRBV9,-,TGTGCCAGCAGCCGAAGTGTCGAATACGAGCAGTACTTC,CASSRSVEYEQYF
-,TRBJ1-3,TRBV27,-,TGTGCCAGCAGAATGGGGTCTGGAAACACCATATATTTT,CASRMGSGNTIYF
TRBD1,TRBJ2-7,TRBV15,-,TGTGCCACCAGCAGAGGGACAGGGGCCATCTACGAGCAGTACTTC,CATSRGTGAIYEQYF
-,TRBJ1-2,TRBV28,-,TGTGCCAGCAGTTTAACGGCAGGGAATGGCTACACCTTC,CASSLTAGNGYTF
-,TRBJ2-1,TRBV14,-,TGTGCCAGCAGCCAAGCAATTTTGGAGCAGTTCTTC,CASSQAILEQFF
-,TRBJ2-1,TRBV27,-,TGTGCCACCCACGCTGGAACGCAAGCTGAGCAGTTCTTC,CATHAGTQAEQFF
-,TRBJ2-7,TRBV2,-,TGTGCCAGCAGTGAAAGGAGGGGGCGCGAGCAGTACTTC,CASSERRGREQYF